One TCR beta chain is described in this entry. This study enrolled people aged roughly 18 to 90 from approximately 24 US geographic areas. Cohort allocation depended upon clinical history that participants reported. Germline-derived CDR1 and CDR2 are GTSNPN and SVGIG (reference sequence). Trimming pared 1 base from V and 2 bases from J, leaving 6 bases between. This CDR3 comprises 13 residues. These data belong to a study of blood T cell repertoires in COVID-19. Looking at the study overall: From the United States, Italy and Spain came samples of acute and convalescent COVID-19.

Under the authors' procedure: Nucleated cell counts were estimated from reference gene primer amplification. Profiled with immunoSEQ multiplex PCR; TCRdb holds only in-frame clones, not every one. V and J calls and clone size follow that table, whereas D and trimming were derived from the DNA. This table has approximately 200,000 clones, about 83% appearing once. The TCR comes from a woman under 40 who had recovered from COVID-19. The sample taken for sequencing was PBMCs or T cells enriched from blood (not recorded which). The rearrangement uses TRBV30 and TRBJ1-3; weak D call: TRBD1 (5 bases). DNA of the CDR3: TGTGCCTGGAGTGCAGGGACTGGAAACACCATATATTTT. Protein: CAWSAGTGNTIYF.